Listed below are T cell receptor beta chains from one sample, sequenced in a study of T cells in tuberculosis. Assay: immunoSEQ multiplex PCR; the TCRdb copy retains only in-frame clones and omits some. The table shows tens of thousands of clones, with just under 95% occurring only once. The sequenced material came from PBMCs. The receptor source for this set is a donor aged 5 to 30 with latent tuberculosis or without tuberculosis infection. Some clones in this sample may be carry-over from other donors' samples. CDR3s include the opening cysteine and the closing phenylalanine or tryptophan. The order of the fields is D gene, clone size, J gene, V gene, CDR3 protein, CDR3 DNA. D genes are given only for firm matches. Expanded clones are given a class, and other clones once, few, many or no size at all.

>TRBD1|once|TRBJ2-7|TRBV5-1
CASGTPRDRDPYEQYF
TGCGCCAGCGGGACGCCACGGGACAGGGACCCCTACGAGCAGTACTTC
>.|.|TRBJ1-2|TRBV7-9
CASSSGLYGYTF
TGTGCCAGCAGCTCTGGACTGTATGGCTACACCTTC
>TRBD1|.|TRBJ1-1|TRBV7-9
CASSLSEGATEAFF
TGTGCCAGCAGCTTAAGCGAGGGGGCGACTGAAGCTTTCTTT
>TRBD2|.|TRBJ2-1|TRBV28
CASSLAGTSGNRYYNEQFF
TGTGCCAGCAGTTTGGCCGGGACTAGCGGGAATCGGTATTACAATGAGCAGTTCTTC
>.|once|TRBJ2-7|TRBV5-6
CASSTVFMGSSYEQYF
TGTGCCAGCAGCACGGTTTTTATGGGGAGCTCCTACGAGCAGTACTTC
>TRBD2|.|TRBJ2-7|TRBV6-6
CASSPFSGGGYEQYF
TGTGCCAGCAGTCCCTTTAGCGGGGGGGGCTACGAGCAGTACTTC
>TRBD2|once|TRBJ2-5|TRBV7-6
CASSLTPSGAGETQYF
TGTGCCAGCAGCTTAACGCCTAGCGGGGCGGGGGAGACCCAGTACTTC
>.|.|TRBJ2-7|TRBV6-1
CASSPFYEQYF
TGTGCCAGCAGTCCGTTCTACGAGCAGTACTTC
>.|.|TRBJ2-7|TRBV6-1
CASRPSGDGEQYF
TGTGCCAGCAGACCGTCGGGGGATGGCGAGCAGTACTTC
>TRBD2|.|TRBJ2-7|TRBV5-1
CASSNGGTGVGEQYF
TGCGCCAGCAGCAACGGGGGGACGGGGGTAGGAGAGCAGTACTTC
>.|.|TRBJ2-2|TRBV6-1
CASSEAWAQGTGELFF
TGTGCCAGCAGTGAAGCCTGGGCACAGGGAACCGGGGAGCTGTTTTTT
>.|.|TRBJ1-4|TRBV5-6
CASSFGGHNEKLFF
TGTGCCAGCAGCTTCGGCGGCCATAATGAAAAACTGTTTTTT
>.|few|TRBJ1-2|TRBV20-1
CSVARGHGYTF
TGCAGTGTCGCCAGGGGCCATGGCTACACCTTC
>.|.|TRBJ2-1|TRBV11-2
CASSREPGSYNEQFF
TGTGCCAGCAGCCGCGAGCCAGGATCCTACAATGAGCAGTTCTTC
>TRBD1|.|TRBJ2-7|TRBV2
CASTLGWTGFYEQYF
TGTGCCAGCACCCTAGGGTGGACAGGGTTCTACGAGCAGTACTTC
>TRBD2|.|TRBJ2-2|TRBV5-1
CASSPWTRRDTGELFF
TGCGCCAGCAGCCCCTGGACTAGGAGGGACACCGGGGAGCTGTTTTTT
>TRBD2|.|TRBJ2-3|TRBV5-4
CASSLALAGASDTQYF
TGTGCCAGCAGCTTGGCCTTAGCGGGAGCTTCAGATACGCAGTATTTT
>TRBD1|few|TRBJ2-1|TRBV5-4
CASSLRGLKGQGADNEQFF
TGTGCCAGCAGCTTGAGGGGATTGAAGGGACAGGGGGCGGACAATGAGCAGTTCTTC
>.|.|TRBJ1-2|TRBV5-4
CASSVDRLYGYTF
TGTGCCAGCAGCGTTGACAGGCTCTATGGCTACACCTTC
>TRBD2|.|TRBJ2-3|TRBV5-1
CASSSATSAADTQYF
TGCGCCAGCAGCTCGGCGACTAGCGCGGCAGATACGCAGTATTTT
>TRBD1|once|TRBJ2-3|TRBV6-6
CASSYGQGKSTDTQYF
TGTGCCAGCAGTTACGGACAGGGGAAGTCCACAGATACGCAGTATTTT
>TRBD1|.|TRBJ1-2|TRBV6-5
CASGTGDGYTF
TGTGCCAGCGGAACAGGGGATGGCTACACCTTC
>TRBD1|once|TRBJ1-1|TRBV30
CAWSAGTGVVSTEAFF
TGTGCCTGGAGTGCCGGGACAGGGGTTGTTTCCACTGAAGCTTTCTTT
>.|.|TRBJ1-5|TRBV4-1
CASSQRVVGPNQPQHF
TGCGCCAGCAGCCAACGGGTGGTGGGGCCGAATCAGCCCCAGCATTTT
>.|.|TRBJ2-2|TRBV1
CTSSPRAPGQGAGTGELFF
TGCACCAGCTCACCTCGTGCCCCTGGACAGGGGGCGGGCACCGGGGAGCTGTTTTTT
>TRBD1|.|TRBJ1-4|TRBV7-8
CASSLVRWGQGQGATNEKLFF
TGTGCCAGCAGCTTAGTTCGGTGGGGACAGGGGCAGGGTGCAACTAATGAAAAACTGTTTTTT
>TRBD1|.|TRBJ2-1|TRBV6-5
CASSYPGTVGGNEQFF
TGTGCCAGCAGTTACCCCGGGACAGTGGGCGGCAATGAGCAGTTCTTC
>.|.|TRBJ2-3|TRBV6-5
CASSFDPSRYTDTQYF
TGTGCCAGCAGTTTCGACCCTAGCCGATACACAGATACGCAGTATTTT
>TRBD1|.|TRBJ1-1|TRBV6-6
CASSYLGQGAGTEAFF
TGTGCCAGCAGTTACCTGGGACAGGGGGCTGGGACTGAAGCTTTCTTT
>.|once|TRBJ1-4|TRBV7-9
CASSLAGTTNEKLFF
TGTGCCAGCAGCCTTGCAGGGACAACTAATGAAAAACTGTTTTTT
>TRBD1|.|TRBJ2-2|TRBV25-1
CASSPGGIRELFF
TGTGCCAGCAGTCCAGGGGGTATCCGGGAGCTGTTTTTT
>.|.|TRBJ1-6|TRBV27
CASSLNYNSPLHF
TGTGCCAGCAGTCTAAATTATAATTCACCCCTCCACTTT
>.|.|TRBJ1-1|TRBV5-1
CASSLDSYTEAFF
TGCGCCAGCAGCTTGGACAGTTACACTGAAGCTTTCTTT